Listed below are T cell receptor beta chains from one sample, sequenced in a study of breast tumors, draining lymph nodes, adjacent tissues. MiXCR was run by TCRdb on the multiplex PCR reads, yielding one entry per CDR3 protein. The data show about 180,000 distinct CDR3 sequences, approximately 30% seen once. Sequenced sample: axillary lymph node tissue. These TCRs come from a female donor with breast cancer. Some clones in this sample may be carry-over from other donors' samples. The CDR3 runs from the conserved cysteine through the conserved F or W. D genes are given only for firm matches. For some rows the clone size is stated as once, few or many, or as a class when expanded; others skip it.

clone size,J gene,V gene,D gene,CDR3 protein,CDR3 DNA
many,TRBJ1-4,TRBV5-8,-,CASSLNPDLGVEKLFF,TGTGCCAGCAGCTTGAACCCTGACCTGGGGGTTGAAAAACTGTTTTTT
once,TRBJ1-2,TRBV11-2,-,CTSSLTPRANYGYTF,TGTACCAGCAGTTTGACCCCGAGGGCCAACTATGGCTACACCTTC
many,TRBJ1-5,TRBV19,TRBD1,CASSGTGGIGQPQHF,TGTGCCAGTTCCGGGACAGGGGGCATCGGTCAGCCCCAGCATTTT
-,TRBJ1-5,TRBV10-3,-,CASRPPQVRPQPQHF,TGTGCCAGCAGACCTCCACAAGTCCGCCCGCAGCCCCAGCATTTT
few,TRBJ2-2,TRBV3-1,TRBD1,CASSQVGTGGSRELFF,TGTGCCAGCAGCCAAGTGGGGACAGGGGGCTCCCGGGAGCTGTTTTTT
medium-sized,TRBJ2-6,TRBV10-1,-,CASSERSTGANVLTF,TGCGCCAGCAGTGAGAGGTCGACCGGGGCCAACGTCCTGACTTTC
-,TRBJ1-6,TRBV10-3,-,CAISDSVGARSPLHF,TGTGCCATCAGTGACTCGGTTGGGGCCCGATCACCCCTCCACTTT
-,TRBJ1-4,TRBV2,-,CASSLLADRRGEKLFF,TGTGCCAGCAGTTTACTAGCGGATAGAAGGGGTGAAAAACTGTTTTTT
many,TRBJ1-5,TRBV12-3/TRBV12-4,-,CASSLREGQPQHF,TGTGCCAGCAGTTTAAGGGAAGGCCAGCCCCAGCATTTT
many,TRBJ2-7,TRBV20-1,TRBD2,CSASDWSGSQYEQYF,TGCAGTGCCAGCGACTGGAGCGGGAGTCAGTACGAGCAGTACTTC
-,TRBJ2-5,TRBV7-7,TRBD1,CASSPRTGTGLRATGEETQYF,TGTGCTAGCAGCCCCCGGACAGGGACGGGGCTTCGTGCCACCGGGGAAGAGACCCAGTACTTC
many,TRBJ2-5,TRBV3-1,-,CASSQHGGALWGQETQYF,TGTGCCAGCAGCCAACATGGGGGGGCCCTTTGGGGGCAAGAGACCCAGTACTTC
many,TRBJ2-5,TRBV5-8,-,CASSTRQGHQETQYF,TGTGCCAGCAGCACAAGGCAGGGGCATCAAGAGACCCAGTACTTC
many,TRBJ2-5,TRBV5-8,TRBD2,CASSLRGTIAGETQYF,TGTGCCAGCAGCTTACGTGGGACGATAGCGGGGGAGACCCAGTACTTC
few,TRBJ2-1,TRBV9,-,CASSPGRGATYNEQFF,TGTGCCAGCAGCCCAGGCAGAGGGGCAACCTACAATGAGCAGTTCTTC
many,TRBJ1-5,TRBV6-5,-,CASSSHRDGGSNQPQHF,TGTGCCAGCAGTTCTCACAGGGACGGGGGTAGCAATCAGCCCCAGCATTTT
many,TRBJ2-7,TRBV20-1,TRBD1,CSARSYRGRNSEQYF,TGCAGTGCTAGATCGTACAGGGGGCGAAACTCCGAGCAGTACTTC
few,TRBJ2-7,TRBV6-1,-,CASSDGGHAYEQYF,TGTGCCAGCAGTGATGGGGGGCACGCCTACGAGCAGTACTTC
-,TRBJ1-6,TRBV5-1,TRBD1,CASSLGDSNSPLHF,TGCGCCAGCAGCTTGGGGGACAGTAATTCCCCCCTCCACTTT
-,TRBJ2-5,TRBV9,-,CASSLGGWIETQYF,TGTGCCAGCAGCCTGGGGGGCTGGATAGAGACCCAGTACTTC
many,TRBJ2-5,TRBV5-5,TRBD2,CASSSSGGAQETQYF,TGTGCCAGCAGCTCTAGCGGGGGGGCCCAAGAGACCCAGTACTTC
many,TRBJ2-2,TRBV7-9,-,CASSPPGVGTGELFF,TGTGCCAGCAGCCCACCGGGAGTTGGAACCGGGGAGCTGTTTTTT
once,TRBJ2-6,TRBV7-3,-,CASSLTRNTEAF,TGTGCCAGCAGCTTGACTAGAAACACTGAAGCTTTC
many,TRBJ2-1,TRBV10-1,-,CASSEDYQRPIEQFF,TGCGCCAGCAGTGAGGACTACCAGCGTCCAATTGAGCAGTTCTTC
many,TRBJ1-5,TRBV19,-,CASSIGTAWEGQAQHF,TGTGCCAGTAGTATAGGAACAGCGTGGGAGGGCCAGGCCCAGCATTTT
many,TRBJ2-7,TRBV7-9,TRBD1,CASSFEDRGSYEQYF,TGTGCCAGCAGCTTCGAGGACAGGGGATCTTACGAGCAGTACTTC
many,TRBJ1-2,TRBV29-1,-,CSVEDGALGDYGYTF,TGCAGCGTTGAAGATGGGGCCCTAGGAGACTATGGCTACACCTTC
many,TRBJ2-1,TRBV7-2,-,CASSLAMDPGLGYNEQFF,TGTGCCAGCAGCTTAGCTATGGACCCCGGGTTAGGGTACAATGAGCAGTTCTTC
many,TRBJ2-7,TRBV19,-,CASSIGGGSYEQYF,TGTGCCAGTAGTATAGGAGGGGGCTCCTACGAGCAGTACTTC
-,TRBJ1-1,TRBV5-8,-,CASSFGGTRATEAFF,TGTGCCAGCAGCTTCGGGGGGACCAGGGCGACTGAAGCTTTCTTT
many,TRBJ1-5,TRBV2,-,CASSVRQAQPQHF,TGTGCCAGCAGTGTTAGGCAGGCTCAGCCCCAGCATTTT
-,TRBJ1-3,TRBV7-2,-,CASSLGPKTYGYTIYF,TGTGCCAGCAGCTTGGGACCCAAAACCTATGGCTACACCATATATTTT
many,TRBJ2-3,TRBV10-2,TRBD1,CASRNLGQLTDTQYF,TGCGCCAGCAGGAACCTGGGACAGCTCACAGATACGCAGTATTTT
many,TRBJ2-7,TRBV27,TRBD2,CASSRTSGSYEQYF,TGTGCCAGCAGTCGGACTAGCGGGAGCTACGAGCAGTACTTC
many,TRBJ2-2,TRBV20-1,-,CSAREGRELFF,TGCAGTGCTAGAGAAGGGCGGGAGCTGTTTTTT